The sequence of this T cell receptor (beta chain) was determined in a study of CD8 T cells in ankylosing spondylitis (dated by TCRdb to 2017 to 2019). General notes on the study: To find TCR variants linked to disease, the study profiled T cell receptor beta repertoires in ankylosing spondylitis patients and healthy donors. The whole study cohort included over a hundred healthy donors and around 24 ankylosing spondylitis patients. Peripheral blood was sampled, and synovial fluid was additionally collected from ankylosing spondylitis patients. Points the paper makes about the study in general: Blood from ankylosing spondylitis patients appeared to be characterized by a TCR beta motif made up of 8 or 9 highly homologous amino acid variants. A CD8+ phenotype was shown by the disease-linked clones, which were found at relatively low frequencies in peripheral blood. Some motif variants had previously been reported in the synovial fluid and blood of reactive arthritis patients, which suggests shared mechanisms of disease initiation. According to the report, matched synovial fluid samples from ankylosing spondylitis patients were significantly enriched for the disease-linked clones.

The junction carries 14 bases between V and J, which are trimmed by 3 bases and 13 bases respectively. Taken from the germline V gene (reference sequence), the CDR1 and CDR2 loops are DFQATT and SNEGSKA. From its cysteine to its phenylalanine, the CDR3 spans 11 amino acids. Just CDR3 DNA is preserved here, 33 bases in frame from base 1. This clonotype was observed at least ten times. This clone's antigen is unknown. The record has no base qualities; no much larger clone is one base away. TCRdb shows the sequencer as Illumina HiSeq 2500. TCR beta libraries were prepared by quantitative 5'-RACE with molecular barcodes. In the paper's pipeline: A new computational method, built on a probabilistic model of VDJ rearrangement, was used to identify disease-linked TCR variants. In TCRdb, the public reads were trimmed at Q25 with fastp and aligned with MiXCR, with productive beta chains retained. Each record represents a unique CDR3 protein, reported with the most common genes and DNA among its rows. What appears here as the V and J calls and clone size reflects TCRdb's work, not the paper's. The sample table records 750,000 to 850,000 distinct CDR3 sequences; about 10% of these occur just once. Jointly, the top ten make up 0.51% of the sample.

The sequenced sample consisted of blood, either unsorted or a sorted T cell fraction (not recorded which). This TCR was recovered from a male donor with ankylosing spondylitis. The chain links TRBV20-1 with TRBJ2-3; possibly the D gene is TRBD2, per 6 matching bases. The CDR3 has the sequence CSASPGEDEYF. The DNA sequence follows: TGCAGTGCTAGTCCGGGGGAGGATGAGTATTTT.